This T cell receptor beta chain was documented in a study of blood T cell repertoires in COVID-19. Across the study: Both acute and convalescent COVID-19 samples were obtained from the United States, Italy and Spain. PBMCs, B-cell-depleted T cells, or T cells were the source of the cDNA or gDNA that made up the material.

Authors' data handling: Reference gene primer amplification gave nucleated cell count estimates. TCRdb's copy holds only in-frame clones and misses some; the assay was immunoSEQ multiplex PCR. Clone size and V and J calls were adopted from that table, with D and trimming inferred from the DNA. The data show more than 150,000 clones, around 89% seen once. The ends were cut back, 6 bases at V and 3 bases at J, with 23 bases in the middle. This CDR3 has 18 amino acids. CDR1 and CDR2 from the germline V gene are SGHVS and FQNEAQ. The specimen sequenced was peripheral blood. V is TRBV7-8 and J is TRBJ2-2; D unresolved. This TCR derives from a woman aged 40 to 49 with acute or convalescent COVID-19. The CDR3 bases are TGTGCCAGCAGTAATCGCCGCAACTCAAGAAACTACACCGGGGAGCTGTTTTTT. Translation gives CASSNRRNSRNYTGELFF.